The present T cell receptor beta chain was sequenced within a study of glioma-infiltrating T cells after dendritic cell vaccination. The primer mix had 60 V beta and 13 J beta primers. Clones were read by immunoSEQ multiplex PCR, and TCRdb kept only the in-frame ones, dropping some. The sample consists of about 50,000 clones, about 88% of them appearing once. CDR3 length: 15 residues. Trimming pared 4 bases from V and 2 bases from J, leaving 15 bases between. CDR1 is SGHDT, CDR2 YYEEEE, per germline. Time point noted: after dendritic cell vaccination, including at tumor progression/relapse. Study observations and caveats: Higher TCR clonality did not directly relate to longer survival.

This clone was detected only once. Its antigen is unknown. This receptor was taken from a human donor with glioblastoma. The sample here was blood, taken after dendritic cell vaccination. This rearrangement joins TRBV5-6 to TRBJ1-1; the D gene is possibly TRBD1 (6 bases). CDR3 residues: CASSEYYRVNTEAFF. The CDR3 nucleotides read TGTGCCAGCAGCGAATACTACAGGGTCAACACTGAAGCTTTCTTT.